The 4 T cell receptor beta chains listed next were all sequenced from one sample in a study of blood T cell repertoires in COVID-19. Profiling relied on immunoSEQ multiplex PCR, and the TCRdb table lists in-frame clones only, not all of them. The table records under 300,000 clones, about 85% of them present only once. Input material: peripheral blood. Source of these receptors: a man aged 18 to 30 with active or convalescent COVID-19.

The chain has TRBV7-9 and TRBJ1-4; possibly TRBD1 for D (5 bases). From germline, CDR1 is SEHNR and CDR2 FQNEAQ (reference sequence). V was pared by 3 bases and J by 7 bases, with 12 bases between. The CDR3 contains 14 residues. CDR3 amino acids: CASSFSIGAEKLFF. CDR3 nucleotides: TGTGCCAGCAGCTTTAGTATAGGGGCTGAAAAACTGTTTTTT.

The genes are TRBV7-9 and TRBJ1-1, with a possible D match to TRBD1 (6 bases). This CDR3 contains 14 residues. V was trimmed by 3 bases and J by 0 bases, leaving 8 bases between them. Germline CDR1 is SEHNR and CDR2 is FQNEAQ (reference sequence). As DNA, the CDR3 is TGTGCCAGCAGCTTGACAGGACTGAACACTGAAGCTTTCTTT. Protein: CASSLTGLNTEAFF.

The CDR3 loop reads CASSYMGAGNTEAFF. The CDR3 nucleotides read TGTGCCAGCAGTTACATGGGGGCAGGGAACACTGAAGCTTTCTTT. J is TRBJ1-1 and V is TRBV6-5; D might be TRBD1 (6 bases). Germline CDR1 MNHEY, CDR2 SVGAGI. The V end was cut by 2 bases, the J end by 1 base, with 11 bases between. The CDR3 extends over 15 amino acids.

This rearrangement joins TRBV5-1 to TRBJ2-2, with 7 bases fitting TRBD1. CDR1 is SGHRS, CDR2 YFSETQ, per germline. V was clipped by 3 bases and J by 7 bases; unmatched bases: 6. The CDR3 totals 14 residues. The CDR3 region has the DNA TGCGCCAGCAGCTCCGACAGGGTTGGCGGGGAGCTGTTTTTT. This sequence encodes CASSSDRVGGELFF. Supplemented by reference TRBV5-1 and TRBJ2-2, the full variable domain reads KAGVTQTPRYLIKTRGQQVTLSCSPISGHRSVSWYQQTPGQGLQFLFEYFSETQRNKGNFPGRFSGRQFSNSRSEMNVSTLELGDSALYLCASSSDRVGGELFFGEGSRLTVL.